These T cell receptor beta chains were read from a single sample in a study of T-cell memory formation after mild COVID-19. TCRdb recomputed calls from the 5' RACE reads with MiXCR, one row per CDR3 protein. The table lists more than 150,000 distinct CDR3 sequences, about a fifth of them singletons, with 20% to 25% in the top ten. Sequences were obtained from PBMCs or a T cell subset sorted from them (not recorded which). These receptors all come from an adult woman who had mild COVID-19 (a few samples of this study predate the infection). Cell type and time point are not known. Each CDR3 is given with its conserved first and last residue. The order of the fields is J gene, V gene, CDR3 length, CDR3 protein.

TRBJ1-6 | TRBV12-3/TRBV12-4 | 15 | CASSLTGDVNSPLHF
TRBJ1-3 | TRBV6-5 | 16 | CASSKGTESSGNTIYF
TRBJ1-4 | TRBV4-3 | 15 | CASSQDPGENEKLFF
TRBJ2-2 | TRBV6-2/TRBV6-3 | 17 | CASSYPRTGANTGELFF
TRBJ2-7 | TRBV6-6 | 15 | CASSYDGQGIYEQYF
TRBJ1-2 | TRBV12-3/TRBV12-4 | 14 | CASSHRTGNYGYTF
TRBJ1-1 | TRBV7-6 | 17 | CASSLGAPTGGIAEAFF
TRBJ2-5 | TRBV21-1 | 13 | CASVCRTEETQYF
TRBJ2-7 | TRBV11-3 | 14 | CASSRRDRPYEQYF
TRBJ2-1 | TRBV12-3/TRBV12-4 | 14 | CASSLGQDYNEQFF
TRBJ2-1 | TRBV12-3/TRBV12-4 | 15 | CASSLVAPSGDEQFF
TRBJ2-5 | TRBV6-5 | 15 | CASSYLSGSGETQYF
TRBJ2-2 | TRBV10-3 | 17 | CAIRGQGLAYGTGELFF
TRBJ2-7 | TRBV7-9 | 16 | CASSLGRSGSGYEQYF
TRBJ1-4 | TRBV12-3/TRBV12-4 | 12 | CASSRTGRSLFF
TRBJ1-5 | TRBV12-3/TRBV12-4 | 14 | CASSPGGGHQPQHF
TRBJ2-7 | TRBV21-1 | 14 | CASSKGLAEYEQYF
TRBJ1-1 | TRBV9 | 13 | CASIPWDNAEAFF
TRBJ2-1 | TRBV24-1 | 18 | CATSDSFLRDSSYNEQFF
TRBJ2-1 | TRBV7-2 | 17 | CASSPPGQRRPYNEQFF
TRBJ2-7 | TRBV4-1 | 14 | CASSQDGFGREQYF
TRBJ2-3 | TRBV7-9 | 16 | CASSTVGTGSTDTQYF
TRBJ1-2 | TRBV15 | 12 | CATSRPSRDYTF
TRBJ1-1 | TRBV7-9 | 11 | CASSLVAEAFF
TRBJ1-5 | TRBV9 | 15 | CASSVGVDSNQPQHF
TRBJ2-7 | TRBV11-2 | 16 | CASSSSGLAGSYEQYF
TRBJ1-1 | TRBV7-6 | 11 | CASSPGAEAFF
TRBJ2-1 | TRBV27 | 14 | CATARGVTHNEQFF
TRBJ2-2 | TRBV9 | 18 | CASSVESQLMDYTGELFF
TRBJ2-3 | TRBV27 | 16 | CASSSDDPPGADTQYF
TRBJ2-5 | TRBV27 | 13 | CASSTAGQETQYF
TRBJ2-1 | TRBV7-8 | 15 | CASSSRRDRRNEQFF
TRBJ1-2 | TRBV20-1 | 13 | CSAARTADYGYTF
TRBJ2-4 | TRBV12-3/TRBV12-4 | 16 | CASSIWTSRAKNIQYF
TRBJ2-7 | TRBV30 | 13 | CAWSVTGLDEQYF
TRBJ2-2 | TRBV7-6 | 16 | CASSSPPLFFQEELFF
TRBJ1-3 | TRBV7-2 | 13 | CASSPGSRDTIYF
TRBJ1-2 | TRBV7-9 | 15 | CASSLETGGGYGYTF
TRBJ2-3 | TRBV12-3/TRBV12-4 | 15 | CASSPRAGSTDTQYF
TRBJ1-1 | TRBV7-8 | 14 | CASSVTFVNTEAFF
TRBJ2-7 | TRBV20-1 | 13 | CSARADREIEQYF